A single sample gave rise to the 27 T cell receptor beta chains below, sequenced in a study of T cells after yellow fever vaccination. TCRdb called the 5' RACE reads again in MiXCR, with one record for every CDR3 protein. The table includes roughly 500,000 distinct CDR3 sequences, about a fifth detected once. This specimen consisted of PBMCs, obtained 15 days after the yellow fever booster vaccination. These TCRs come from a man aged 25-45 years who received the YFV17D yellow fever vaccine.

The chain has TRBV5-1 and TRBJ2-7, with D possibly being TRBD1 or TRBD2 (6 bases each). Trimming removed 7 bases from V and 3 bases from J, with 14 bases in between. CDR1 and CDR2 (germline): SGHRS, YFSETQ. The CDR3 runs to 13 residues. CDR3: CASRRDTFYEQYF. The CDR3 bases are TGCGCCAGCCGGCGGGACACCTTCTACGAGCAGTACTTC.

This clonotype was found a few times. The V gene is TRBV27, the J gene TRBJ2-3, with unresolved D. The germline V gene encodes CDR1 MNHEY and CDR2 SMNVEV (reference sequence). The CDR3 sequence is 16 residues long. V lost 3 bases and J 7 bases, leaving 20 bases between the germline ends. The CDR3 protein is CASSLSTSAEGYTQYF. The CDR3 nucleotides read TGTGCCAGCAGTTTGTCAACCAGCGCTGAAGGGTATACGCAGTATTTT.

This clonotype turned up a few times. This chain links TRBV18 with TRBJ2-6; the D is unclear. Trimming pared 5 bases from V and 0 bases from J, leaving 17 bases between. Germline CDR1 is KGHSH and CDR2 is LQKENI. The CDR3 totals 18 residues. CDR3 sequence reads: CASSIDTALSSGANVLTF. The CDR3 DNA sequence: TGTGCCAGCTCAATCGATACGGCCCTAAGCTCTGGGGCCAACGTCCTGACTTTC.

V and J are TRBV7-2 and TRBJ1-1; D gene ambiguous. V lost 1 base to trimming and J lost 2 bases, with 11 bases between them. This CDR3 region has 15 residues. Germline V gene data show CDR1 as SGHTA and CDR2 as FQGNSA. CDR3 residues: CASSLGQLKNTEAFF. The CDR3 DNA sequence: TGTGCCAGCAGCTTAGGTCAGCTGAAAAACACTGAAGCTTTCTTT. The whole variable domain, remainder taken from reference TRBV7-2 and TRBJ1-1, is GAGVSQSPSNKVTEKGKDVELRCDPISGHTALYWYRQSLGQGLEFLIYFQGNSAPDKSGLPSDRFSAERTGGSVSTLTIQRTQQEDSAVYLCASSLGQLKNTEAFFGQGTRLTVV.

This clonotype was detected ten times or more. The genes are TRBV15 and TRBJ2-3; no firm D call. Germline values: CDR1 LNHNV, CDR2 YYDKDF (reference sequence). Between the trimmed V and J ends, which lost 0 bases and 6 bases, there was a span of 13 bases. The CDR3 has 15 residues. The CDR3 sequence: CATSRDLDRPDTQYF. CDR3 in DNA: TGTGCCACCAGCAGAGATCTGGACCGCCCCGATACGCAGTATTTT.

The J gene is TRBJ2-1, the V gene TRBV7-2, with 14 bases lining up with TRBD2. The CDR3 is made up of 15 amino acids. Per germline, CDR1 SGHTA and CDR2 FQGNSA. V dropped 5 bases and J dropped 12; count of bases not matched to a gene: 9. The CDR3, as DNA: TGTGCCAGCAGCGAAATGGGACTAGCGGGAGTCGGGCAGTTCTTC. This encodes CASSEMGLAGVGQFF. Looking up the rest from reference TRBV7-2 and TRBJ2-1 gives the full variable domain: GAGVSQSPSNKVTEKGKDVELRCDPISGHTALYWYRQSLGQGLEFLIYFQGNSAPDKSGLPSDRFSAERTGGSVSTLTIQRTQQEDSAVYLCASSEMGLAGVGQFFGPGTRLTVL.

The chain uses TRBV19 and TRBJ2-1, with D unresolved. The CDR3 consists of 14 residues. The V gene's germline CDR1 is LNHDA and CDR2 SQIVND (reference sequence). Trimming took off 0 bases at V and 6 bases at J, with 9 bases between the two ends. The CDR3 DNA reads as TGTGCCAGTAGTATAGATACCCCCCTCAATGAGCAGTTCTTC. Translated: CASSIDTPLNEQFF. Together with reference TRBV19 and TRBJ2-1, the CDR3 gives the full variable domain: DGGITQSPKYLFRKEGQNVTLSCEQNLNHDAMYWYRQDPGQGLRLIYYSQIVNDFQKGDIAEGYSVSREKKESFPLTVTSAQKNPTAFYLCASSIDTPLNEQFFGPGTRLTVL.

In this sample, this clonotype turned up a few times. The rearrangement uses TRBV20-1 and TRBJ2-7; the D call may be TRBD1 or TRBD2 (5 bases each). The CDR3 sequence is 14 residues long. The ends were cut back, 5 bases at V and 4 bases at J, with 18 bases in the middle. Germline CDR1 is DFQATT and CDR2 is SNEGSKA (reference sequence). The CDR3 here is CSAATGTTHYEQYF. Here the CDR3 DNA reads TGCAGTGCTGCAACCGGGACGACGCATTACGAGCAGTACTTC.

The rearrangement uses TRBV6-1 and TRBJ2-7; D may be TRBD1 (6 bases). The CDR3 runs to 14 residues. The germline V gene encodes CDR1 MNHNS and CDR2 SASEGT. V lost 6 bases, J lost 2 bases, and 14 bases lay in between. The CDR3 DNA reads as TGTGCCAGCAGGACGCAGGGGTACCCCTACGAGCAGTACTTC. Translation: CASRTQGYPYEQYF.

The chain couples TRBV7-2 to TRBJ2-3; D remains ambiguous. Trimming shortened V by 5 bases and J by 4 bases, and 13 bases separated the two germline ends. The CDR3 length is 14 residues. Germline lookup yields CDR1 SGHTA and CDR2 FQGNSA. The CDR3 region is CASSQNRGADTQYF. CDR3 nucleotide sequence: TGTGCCAGCAGCCAAAACAGAGGTGCAGATACGCAGTATTTT.

The V gene is TRBV4-3, the J gene TRBJ2-1, with D unresolved. Germline CDR1 LGHNA, CDR2 YSLEER. V lost 1 base and J lost 4, with 11 bases in between. The CDR3 sequence is 15 residues long. Here the CDR3 DNA reads TGCGCCAGCAGCCAAGCACCGACTGGTTACAATGAGCAGTTCTTC. Translating it yields CASSQAPTGYNEQFF.

V usage is TRBV7-9 and J usage is TRBJ2-5; D gene unclear. From germline, CDR1 is SEHNR and CDR2 FQNEAQ (reference sequence). V dropped 1 base and J dropped 5 bases, with 14 bases sitting between them. The CDR3 extends over 15 amino acids. For the CDR3, the DNA is TGTGCCAGCAGCTTAGACCTTGCAGTGGGGGAGACCCAGTACTTC. Translated, it gives CASSLDLAVGETQYF.

The gene calls are TRBV20-1 and TRBJ2-7; maybe TRBD2 (6 bases). The CDR3 consists of 15 residues. Trimming removed 3 bases from V and 6 bases from J, with 21 bases in between. Germline V gives CDR1 DFQATT, CDR2 SNEGSKA (reference sequence). The CDR3 coding sequence is TGCAGTGCTAGGGGGAGGCCTGCAGGACCTGGCGAGCAGTACTTC. The encoded protein is CSARGRPAGPGEQYF.

This clonotype was recorded many times. The chain uses TRBV4-3 and TRBJ1-6, with 7 bases fitting TRBD1. Per the germline V gene, CDR1 is LGHNA and CDR2 is YSLEER. The J segment lost 5 bases and the V segment lost 1 base, leaving 8 bases of the junction unmatched. The length of the CDR3 is 17 residues. The CDR3 loop reads CASSQVLTGIHNSPLHF. The CDR3, as DNA: TGCGCCAGCAGCCAAGTGCTGACAGGGATCCATAATTCACCCCTCCACTTT.

This clonotype was detected only a few times. This rearrangement joins TRBV7-2 to TRBJ2-3; the D gene is possibly TRBD1 (5 bases). The CDR3 is 14 residues long. Trimming removed 5 bases at V and 5 bases at J, with 14 bases between. Germline CDR1 is SGHTA and CDR2 is FQGNSA. The CDR3 sequence: CASSTHGARDTQYF. CDR3 sequence (DNA): TGTGCCAGCAGCACCCATGGGGCGCGAGATACGCAGTATTTT.

The chain combines TRBV7-2 with TRBJ1-1; 7 bases match TRBD1. Germline values: CDR1 SGHTA, CDR2 FQGNSA. The V segment lost 5 bases and the J segment 0 bases; nucleotides outside the gene matches: 6. This CDR3 spans 15 amino acids. CDR3: CASSLGQAMNTEAFF. The CDR3 coding sequence is TGTGCCAGCAGCCTCGGACAGGCAATGAACACTGAAGCTTTCTTT.

There are a few counts of this clonotype. V usage is TRBV11-2 and J usage is TRBJ1-3, with D perhaps TRBD1 (5 bases). V lost 0 bases and J 6 bases, leaving 9 bases between the germline ends. Germline V lookup: CDR1 SGHAT, CDR2 FQNNGV. This CDR3 region has 14 residues. The CDR3 loop reads CASSLDRDTNTIYF. CDR3 in DNA: TGTGCCAGCAGCTTAGACAGGGATACAAACACCATATATTTT.

This clonotype was detected only a few times. The J gene is TRBJ2-4, the V gene TRBV19; 7 bases fit TRBD1. The CDR3 extends over 14 amino acids. The junction had 8 bases not matched to a gene; V was cut back by 9 bases and J by 3 bases. From germline, CDR1 is LNHDA and CDR2 SQIVND (reference sequence). The CDR3 coding sequence is TGTGCCAGCCAGCAAACAGGGGACAAAAACATTCAGTACTTC. Translation: CASQQTGDKNIQYF.

The CDR3: CASSLTSGVAPYEQYF. CDR3 nucleotide sequence: TGTGCCAGCAGCTTAACCTCAGGGGTCGCCCCCTACGAGCAGTACTTC. The chain is built from TRBV7-2 and TRBJ2-7; tentatively, D is TRBD1 (6 bases). The ends were cut back, 2 bases at V and 2 bases at J, with 16 bases in the middle. There are 16 residues in the CDR3. Germline V gene lookup returns CDR1 SGHTA and CDR2 FQGNSA.

This clonotype turned up a few times. The chain combines TRBV7-9 with TRBJ1-2; 7 nucleotides match TRBD1. Germline V CDR1 and CDR2: SEHNR, FQNEAQ (reference sequence). The CDR3 is 15 residues long. J gave up 8 bases and V 4 bases, and 13 bases lay outside the gene matches. CDR3 nucleotides: TGTGCCAGCAGCTCTAAGACAGGGCTCTTGGACGGCTACACCTTC. It encodes CASSSKTGLLDGYTF. The entire variable domain, with the rest obtained from reference TRBV7-9 and TRBJ1-2, is as follows: DTGVSQNPRHKITKRGQNVTFRCDPISEHNRLYWYRQTLGQGPEFLTYFQNEAQLEKSRLLSDRFSAERPKGSFSTLEIQRTEQGDSAMYLCASSSKTGLLDGYTFGSGTRLTVV.

The chain combines TRBV6-2 or TRBV6-3 with TRBJ2-4; the D gene could be TRBD1 or TRBD2 (5 bases each). Deletions cut 4 bases from V and 0 bases from J, with 16 bases between. The germline V gene encodes CDR1 MNHEY and CDR2 SVGEGT. The CDR3 is made up of 17 amino acids. The CDR3 reads CASSSYRDGLAKNIQYF. CDR3 DNA: TGTGCCAGCAGTTCCTACCGGGACGGCCTAGCCAAAAACATTCAGTACTTC.

The table lists this clonotype with a few counts. The chain has TRBV3-1 and TRBJ1-1; D perhaps matches TRBD1 (5 bases). Looked up from germline, CDR1 is LGHDT and CDR2 is YNNKEL (reference sequence). The CDR3 consists of 15 residues. The V end lost 3 bases, the J end lost 1 base, and 12 bases lay between the germline ends. CDR3 nucleotide sequence: TGTGCCAGCAGCCACAGCAGGGCCGGGAACACTGAAGCTTTCTTT. Translating it yields CASSHSRAGNTEAFF.

A few counts support this clonotype. The rearrangement uses TRBV9 and TRBJ2-2; unclear D gene. Between the trimmed V and J ends, which lost 0 bases and 6 bases, there was a span of 12 bases. Germline V CDR1 and CDR2: SGDLS, YYNGEE. The CDR3 length is 15 residues. The CDR3 sequence: CASSVGVVSAGELFF. The DNA of the CDR3 is TGTGCCAGCAGCGTAGGGGTGGTCTCCGCCGGGGAGCTGTTTTTT.

In this sample, this clonotype turned up a few times. V gene TRBV28 combines with J gene TRBJ2-2; 9 bases agree with TRBD1. CDR3 size: 15 residues. The J segment lost 6 bases and the V segment lost 3 bases, leaving 5 bases of the junction unmatched. In germline, CDR1 is MDHEN, CDR2 SYDVKM. The chain's CDR3 is CASSFPTGGAGELFF. The DNA of the CDR3 is TGTGCCAGCAGTTTTCCCACAGGGGGCGCCGGGGAGCTGTTTTTT.

The chain links TRBV7-2 to TRBJ1-5, with D possibly being TRBD1 (6 bases). V lost 5 bases to trimming and J lost 3 bases, with 14 bases between them. The CDR3 is 15 residues long. Looked up from germline, CDR1 is SGHTA and CDR2 is FQGNSA. CDR3 sequence reads: CASSLVGTNNQPQHF. CDR3 sequence (DNA): TGTGCCAGCAGCCTTGTGGGGACAAACAATCAGCCCCAGCATTTT.

The V and J genes are TRBV18 and TRBJ2-3; tentative D call: TRBD2 (5 bases). The CDR3 sequence is 14 residues long. Per germline, CDR1 KGHSH and CDR2 LQKENI. The ends were cut back, 5 bases at V and 12 bases at J, with 21 bases in the middle. The CDR3 is CASSSETTALGQYF. The CDR3 nucleotides are TGTGCCAGCTCATCGGAGACTACGGCGTTGGGACAGTATTTT.

The genes are TRBV6-1 and TRBJ2-5; 7 bases are a match to TRBD2. J was trimmed by 6 bases and V by 7 bases; bases with no gene match: 17. The CDR3 contains 16 residues. Germline CDR1 is MNHNS and CDR2 is SASEGT. CDR3 loop: CASTASGTGVWKTQYF. In DNA form, the CDR3 reads TGTGCCAGCACCGCCAGCGGGACGGGAGTGTGGAAGACCCAGTACTTC.